These 7 T cell receptor beta chains share one sample of origin, sequenced in a study of blood T cell repertoires in COVID-19 (dated by TCRdb to 2020 to 2021). Library preparation used the immunoSEQ multiplex PCR assay. TCRdb provides this immuneACCESS table in a form limited to in-frame rearrangements. Some clones are lacking; in checked studies, under half of them reflect an unresolved V gene, and why the rest are absent is not known. This sample has 260,000 or so clones in its table, and approximately 87% of those were observed once. The ten top clones hold approximately 9% of the sample. The sample taken for sequencing was peripheral blood. All receptors come from a human donor in a cohort sampled during active COVID-19.

This clone was detected only once. The V gene is TRBV6-5, the J gene TRBJ2-4; the match to TRBD1 covers 7 bases. The J segment lost 9 bases and the V segment lost 0 bases, leaving 8 bases of the junction unmatched. The CDR3 totals 15 residues. Germline V gives CDR1 MNHEY, CDR2 SVGAGI. In DNA form, the CDR3 reads TGTGCCAGCAGTTACTCGAAGACAGGGTCAAGCATTCAGTACTTC. It codes for CASSYSKTGSSIQYF.

The rearrangement joins TRBV6-5 to TRBJ2-7, with D hard to call. Trimming left V 6 bases short and J 2 bases short, with 17 bases between. This CDR3 contains 15 residues. The germline CDR1 and CDR2 sequences are MNHEY and SVGAGI. DNA of the CDR3: TGTGCCAGCAGACCGACATCACCGCTGGCCTACGAGCAGTACTTC. It encodes CASRPTSPLAYEQYF.

Details on this clone: One end of the junction fails to match germline, which may point to a read error. The chain carries TRBV6-1 and TRBJ2-7; TRBD2 agrees at 7 bases. Germline V gene data show CDR1 as MNHNS and CDR2 as SASEGT. This CDR3 is 16 amino acids long. Here the CDR3 DNA reads TGTGCCAGCAGGGAAGGCGTCCTAGCGGATACCTACGAGCAGTACTTC. Its protein is CASREGVLADTYEQYF.

This clone was picked up one time. This rearrangement joins TRBV7-3 to TRBJ1-1; no definite D call. Germline V gene lookup returns CDR1 SGHTA and CDR2 FQGTGA. The CDR3 spans 13 residues. The V gene lost 1 base and the J gene lost 8 bases, with 11 bases spanning the gap. In DNA, the CDR3 is TGTGCCAGCAGCTTAAGCCCCAGTAACGAAGCTTTCTTT. Amino acids: CASSLSPSNEAFF.

The rearrangement uses TRBV9 and TRBJ2-6; 7 bases match TRBD1. CDR3 size: 18 residues. Germline V lookup: CDR1 SGDLS, CDR2 YYNGEE. V trimming: 0 bases; J trimming: 4 bases; junction bases outside the gene matches: 10. This CDR3 is CASSVGLGGAKGANVLTF. In DNA form, the CDR3 reads TGTGCCAGCAGCGTAGGGCTAGGGGGCGCCAAAGGGGCCAACGTCCTGACTTTC.

J is TRBJ2-1 and V is TRBV4-3; tentative D call: TRBD1 (7 bases). Germline V gene sequence: CDR1 LGHNA, CDR2 YSLEER. This CDR3 has 15 residues. V was pared by 3 bases and J by 10 bases, with 19 bases between. Written as DNA, the CDR3 is TGCGCCAGCAGCCACCATCTTGGGGACAGCGGGGAGCAGTTCTTC. Residues: CASSHHLGDSGEQFF.

This chain connects TRBV9 to TRBJ2-7, with no clear D. The V gene's germline CDR1 is SGDLS and CDR2 YYNGEE. The CDR3 covers 15 residues. Deletions cut 0 bases from V and 2 bases from J, with 12 bases between. The CDR3 reads CASSVGLDPTYEQYF. CDR3 coding DNA: TGTGCCAGCAGCGTAGGTCTAGACCCAACCTACGAGCAGTACTTC.